This entry lists 15 T cell receptor beta chains sequenced from one sample in a study of T cells in Graves' hyperthyroidism and ophthalmopathy. It was RNA transcripts that yielded the amplified TCR beta CDR3 regions. The HTBI primer set was used in a first-round RT-PCR of the TCR CDR3. TCRdb reanalysed the multiplex PCR reads using MiXCR and keeps one entry per CDR3 protein. The table shows fewer than 650,000 distinct CDR3 sequences, with 14% occurring only once. The sample taken for sequencing was blood. All receptors derive from a woman between 35 and 50 years old with Graves' hyperthyroidism.

This clonotype was seen a few times. The chain couples TRBV6-1 to TRBJ2-1, with TRBD2 matching 11 bases. V lost 5 bases to trimming and J lost 10 bases; unmatched junction nucleotides: 10. Germline V gives CDR1 MNHNS, CDR2 SASEGT. The length of the CDR3 is 15 residues. Here the CDR3 DNA reads TGTGCCAGCAGTAGAACCGGGACTAGCGGACTAGAGCAGTTCTTC. Amino acids: CASSRTGTSGLEQFF.

This clonotype was observed many times. The rearrangement links TRBV12-3 or TRBV12-4 to TRBJ2-2, with 8 nucleotides matching TRBD2. This CDR3 spans 15 amino acids. The ends lost 5 bases at V and 7 bases at J; junction bases unmatched: 9. The CDR3 DNA reads TGTGCCAGCAGTCTCTCTAGCGGGCGGAGCGGGGAGCTGTTTTTT. This gives the protein CASSLSSGRSGELFF.

V and J are TRBV5-1 and TRBJ2-7; D is ambiguous. V lost 0 bases to trimming and J lost 5 bases, with 15 bases between them. This CDR3 has 15 amino acids. The germline V gene has CDR1 SGHRS and CDR2 YFSETQ. As DNA, the CDR3 is TGCGCCAGCAGCTTGGGTGGTGGGAAGGTCGACGAGCAGTACTTC. Translated, it gives CASSLGGGKVDEQYF.

Worth noting for this clonotype: A read error may produce the germline difference seen at one junction end. The DNA of the CDR3 is TGCAGAGTTGAAGGATGGAGAGACAGGGGGCCCAGCGCAGATACGCAGTATTTT. Translating gives CRVEGWRDRGPSADTQYF. This chain uses TRBV29-1 with TRBJ2-3; 10 bases align to TRBD1. The length of the CDR3 is 18 residues. Germline-derived CDR1 and CDR2 are SQVTM and ANQGSEA.

This clonotype was counted many times. The rearrangement joins TRBV27 to TRBJ2-7, with 9 bases identical to TRBD1. The germline CDR1 and CDR2 sequences are MNHEY and SMNVEV (reference sequence). This CDR3 comprises 14 residues. Trimming took 5 bases from V and 6 from J; bases not matched to a gene: 8. CDR3 residues: CASSPLTGGSEQYF. The CDR3 DNA reads TGTGCCAGCAGTCCACTAACAGGGGGCAGCGAGCAGTACTTC.

This clonotype was seen many times. The chain carries TRBV10-3 and TRBJ2-1; no clear D gene. CDR3 length: 13 residues. In germline, CDR1 is ENHRY, CDR2 SYGVKD. V was shortened by 7 bases and J by 7 bases, with 14 bases between the two germline ends. This chain's CDR3 is CAIIQGLPNEQFF. The CDR3 DNA reads TGTGCCATCATCCAAGGGCTCCCGAATGAGCAGTTCTTC.

In this sample, this clonotype turned up a few times. This chain joins TRBV6-1 and TRBJ2-1; D might be TRBD2 (6 bases). Germline V gene data show CDR1 as MNHNS and CDR2 as SASEGT. This CDR3 has 18 amino acids. Between the trimmed V and J ends, which lost 6 bases and 0 bases, there was a span of 21 bases. CDR3 loop: CASSEPMGGASSYNEQFF. The DNA for the CDR3 is TGTGCCAGCAGCGAGCCGATGGGCGGGGCTAGCTCCTACAATGAGCAGTTCTTC.

The chain's CDR3 is CASSIGTGEGYGYTF. The CDR3 nucleotides are TGCGCCAGCAGCATTGGGACAGGGGAGGGCTATGGCTACACCTTC. The chain recombines TRBV5-1 with TRBJ1-2; TRBD1 aligns across 10 bases. CDR1 and CDR2 (germline): SGHRS, YFSETQ. There are 15 residues in the CDR3. V shed 4 bases and J 4 bases; nucleotides not matched to a gene: 7.

The rearrangement uses TRBV9 and TRBJ2-4; TRBD1 matches 10 bases. Germline V CDR1 and CDR2: SGDLS, YYNGEE. This CDR3 region has 16 residues. V trimming: 3 bases; J trimming: 2 bases; junction bases outside the gene matches: 5. The CDR3 DNA reads as TGTGCCAGCAGCGGGACAGGGGGAGGAACCAAAAACATTCAGTACTTC. Its protein product is CASSGTGGGTKNIQYF.

This clonotype was observed at least ten times. The chain has TRBV3-1 and TRBJ2-1; maybe TRBD2 (6 bases). Trimming cost V 1 base and J 8 bases, with 9 bases left between them. CDR1 is LGHDT, CDR2 YNNKEL, per germline (reference sequence). The CDR3 has 13 residues. This CDR3 reads CASSQVEGHEQFF. The CDR3 coding sequence is TGTGCCAGCAGCCAAGTGGAGGGACATGAGCAGTTCTTC.

This rearrangement joins TRBV29-1 to TRBJ1-2, with 12 bases that match TRBD1. This CDR3 spans 13 amino acids. CDR1 is SQVTM, CDR2 ANQGSEA, per germline. J was trimmed by 5 bases and V by 6 bases; bases with no gene match: 4. This CDR3 is CSVRDRGQYGYTF. In DNA, the CDR3 is TGCAGCGTCCGGGACAGGGGGCAGTATGGCTACACCTTC. Complete variable domain (other parts from reference TRBV29-1 and TRBJ1-2): SAVISQKPSRDICQRGTSLTIQCQVDSQVTMMFWYRQQPGQSLTLIATANQGSEATYESGFVIDKFPISRPNLTFSTLTVSNMSPEDSSIYLCSVRDRGQYGYTFGSGTRLTVV.

The sample holds many counts of this clonotype. CDR3 amino acids: CASIFIGTDTQYF. The CDR3 coding sequence is TGTGCCAGCATTTTTATAGGCACAGATACGCAGTATTTT. The V call is TRBV2, the J call TRBJ2-3; no firm D call. From germline, CDR1 is SNHLY and CDR2 FYNNEI. V dropped 7 bases and J dropped 1 base, with 9 bases sitting between them. This CDR3 comprises 13 residues.

This clonotype appeared many times. This sequence joins TRBV18 and TRBJ2-3; TRBD2 might be the D (5 bases). Trimming removed 6 bases from V and 5 bases from J, with 15 bases in between. The CDR3 contains 14 residues. Per the germline V gene, CDR1 is KGHSH and CDR2 is LQKENI. The CDR3: CASSEGGHRDTQYF. CDR3 DNA sequence: TGTGCCAGCTCCGAAGGCGGGCACCGAGATACGCAGTATTTT.

Concerning this clonotype itself: At one end the junction does not follow the germline gene, possibly because of a read error. The chain carries TRBV6-6 and TRBJ1-1, with TRBD1 matching over 9 bases. Germline CDR1 is MNHNY and CDR2 is SVGAGI (reference sequence). This CDR3 contains 18 residues. In DNA form, the CDR3 reads TGTGCCAGCAGTTACTCGTGGGGGACAGGGATGAGAGACACTGAAACTTTCTTT. Amino acid sequence: CASSYSWGTGMRDTETFF.

This clonotype has just a few counts. This sequence joins TRBV5-1 and TRBJ1-5; the D is unclear. The CDR3 totals 15 residues. The ends were cut back, 4 bases at V and 6 bases at J, with 17 bases in the middle. CDR1 and CDR2 from the germline V gene are SGHRS and YFSETQ. This CDR3 reads CASSGVRENTQPQHF. Here the CDR3 DNA reads TGCGCCAGCAGCGGAGTTAGGGAAAATACTCAGCCCCAGCATTTT. The complete variable domain, with remaining parts taken from reference TRBV5-1 and TRBJ1-5, reads KAGVTQTPRYLIKTRGQQVTLSCSPISGHRSVSWYQQTPGQGLQFLFEYFSETQRNKGNFPGRFSGRQFSNSRSEMNVSTLELGDSALYLCASSGVRENTQPQHFGDGTRLSIL.